This TCR beta chain stems from a study of blood T cell repertoires in COVID-19. Background on the study: COVID-19 samples, acute and convalescent, were from the United States, Italy and Spain. The analysed material was cDNA or gDNA that came from T cells, B-cell-depleted T cells, or PBMCs.

Original methodology: For nucleated cells, counts were estimated from reference gene primer amplification. The assay was immunoSEQ multiplex PCR, and TCRdb's table has in-frame clones only and misses some. V, J and clone size were drawn from that table, and D and trimming were deduced from the DNA. This table holds tens of thousands of clones, approximately 88% found once. Between the trimmed V and J ends, which lost 1 base and 2 bases, there was a span of 15 bases. The CDR3 has 16 amino acids. Germline CDR1 SGHNT, CDR2 YYREEE (reference sequence). The sample comprised peripheral blood. This sequence was found in a man in his fifties with active COVID-19. The chain uses TRBV5-4 and TRBJ2-5, with TRBD2 as a possible D gene (5 bases). The CDR3 region has the DNA TGTGCCAGCAGCTTGTCCAGCGGCGGCCTACAAGAGACCCAGTACTTC. It is translated as CASSLSSGGLQETQYF. Together with reference TRBV5-4 and TRBJ2-5, the CDR3 gives the full variable domain: ETGVTQSPTHLIKTRGQQVTLRCSSQSGHNTVSWYQQALGQGPQFIFQYYREEENGRGNFPPRFSGLQFPNYSSELNVNALELDDSALYLCASSLSSGGLQETQYFGPGTRLLVL.